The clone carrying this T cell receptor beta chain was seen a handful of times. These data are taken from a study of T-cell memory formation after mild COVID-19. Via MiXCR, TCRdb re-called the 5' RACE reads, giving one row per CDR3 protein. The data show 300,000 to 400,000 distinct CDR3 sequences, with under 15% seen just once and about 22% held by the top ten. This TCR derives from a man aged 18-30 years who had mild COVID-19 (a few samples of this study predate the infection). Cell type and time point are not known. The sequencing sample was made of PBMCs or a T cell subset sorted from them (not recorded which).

The CDR3 protein is CSGGGGQSDTQYF. CDR3 DNA sequence: TGCAGCGGAGGGGGGGGACAGTCAGATACGCAGTATTTT. The chain joins TRBV29-1 to TRBJ2-3; D tentatively fits TRBD1 or TRBD2 (7 bases each). Germline loops: CDR1 SQVTM, CDR2 ANQGSEA. The CDR3 is 13 amino acids. Trimming pared 7 bases from V and 4 bases from J, leaving 15 bases between.